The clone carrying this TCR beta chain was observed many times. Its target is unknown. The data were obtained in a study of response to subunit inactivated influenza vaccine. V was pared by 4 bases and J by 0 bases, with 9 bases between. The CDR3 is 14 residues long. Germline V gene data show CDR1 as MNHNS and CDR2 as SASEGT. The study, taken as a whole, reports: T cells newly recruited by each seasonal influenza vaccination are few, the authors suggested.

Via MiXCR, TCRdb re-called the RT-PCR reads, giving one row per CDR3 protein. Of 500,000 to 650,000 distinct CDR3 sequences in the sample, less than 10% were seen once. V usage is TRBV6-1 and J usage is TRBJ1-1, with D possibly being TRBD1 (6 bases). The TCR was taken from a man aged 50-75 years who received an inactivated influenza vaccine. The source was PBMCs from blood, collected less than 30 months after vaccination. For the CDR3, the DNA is TGTGCCAGCAGTGCGGGACAAATGAACACTGAAGCTTTCTTT. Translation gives CASSAGQMNTEAFF.